Below, 3 T cell receptor beta chains from the same sample are listed, as sequenced in a study of shared T cell receptors in the human thymus. Assay: immunoSEQ multiplex PCR; the TCRdb copy retains only in-frame clones and omits some. There are some 720,000 clones in the sample; roughly 90% occur only once, and around 0.0099% lies in the top ten. The sample was also linked to a second study, of human thymus T cells.

Sequences were obtained from thymocytes. The receptors stem from a boy less than two years old with a congenital heart defect.

V gene TRBV6-1 combines with J gene TRBJ2-5; TRBD2 is a possible D gene (6 bases). Germline V gives CDR1 MNHNS, CDR2 SASEGT. Trimming pared 3 bases from V and 1 base from J, leaving 12 bases between. CDR3 size: 15 residues. The CDR3, as DNA: TGTGCCAGCAGTGATCACCCCGGGGGCCAAGAGACCCAGTACTTC. Its translation is CASSDHPGGQETQYF.

V usage is TRBV5-8 and J usage is TRBJ2-7; D may be TRBD2 (5 bases). This CDR3 has 14 residues. Germline V gene lookup returns CDR1 SGHTS and CDR2 YDEGEE. V lost 7 bases to trimming and J lost 2 bases, with 16 bases between them. CDR3 loop: CASGTRGSPYEQYF. CDR3 DNA sequence: TGTGCCAGCGGTACCCGGGGATCTCCCTACGAGCAGTACTTC.

DNA for the CDR3: TGTGCCAGCAGCCCACGGACTAGCGGGAGTGGAATCAATGAGCAGTTCTTC. This codes for CASSPRTSGSGINEQFF. This chain connects TRBV5-6 to TRBJ2-1, with TRBD2 matching 13 bases. Trimming removed 4 bases from V and 6 bases from J; junction bases left unmatched: 10. This CDR3 spans 17 amino acids. Germline V gene sequence: CDR1 SGHDT, CDR2 YYEEEE.